The T cell receptor beta chain under discussion was sequenced for a study of cytomegalovirus exposure and HLA in healthy donors. As for the study in general: Early on, a data release was issued that held 85 million to 95 million unique TCRs from HLA-typed donors.

With respect to this clone: Antigen: not known.

Germline CDR1 reads LGHNA; CDR2 reads YSLEER. After removal of 1 base from V and 7 bases from J, the junction contained 8 bases not matched to a gene. The length of the CDR3 is 16 residues. A multiplex PCR was run with 60 Vbeta primers and 13 Jbeta primers. Assay: immunoSEQ multiplex PCR; the TCRdb copy retains only in-frame clones and omits some. Recorded for this sample: 55,000 to 75,000 clones. Notes on the study in general: Researchers reported in a later analysis that common viral pathogens appeared linked to several top clusters. In a later analysis, V- and J-gene trimming of beta chains associated with a DCLRE1C missense variant, replicated independently.

The chain joins TRBV4-3 to TRBJ2-7, with 12 bases matching TRBD1. The clonotype was recovered from a woman aged 30 to 39 in good health and CMV-seronegative. The sequencing input was PBMCs. The CDR3 DNA sequence: TGCGCCAGCAGCCAAGCCCTGGGACAGGGGGCCGAAGAGCAGTACTTC. Translation: CASSQALGQGAEEQYF.